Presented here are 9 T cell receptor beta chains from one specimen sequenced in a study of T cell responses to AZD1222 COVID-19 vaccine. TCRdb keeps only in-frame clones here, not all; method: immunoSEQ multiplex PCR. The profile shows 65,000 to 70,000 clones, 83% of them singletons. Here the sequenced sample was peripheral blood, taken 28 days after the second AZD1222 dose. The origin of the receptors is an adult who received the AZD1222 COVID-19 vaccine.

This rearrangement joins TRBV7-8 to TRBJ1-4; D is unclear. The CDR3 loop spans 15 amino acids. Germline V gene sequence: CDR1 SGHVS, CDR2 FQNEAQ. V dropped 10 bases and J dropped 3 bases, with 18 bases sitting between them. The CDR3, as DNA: TGTGCCACCAGTTTTCGAGGAAAGTCTAATGAAAAACTGTTTTTT. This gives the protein CATSFRGKSNEKLFF. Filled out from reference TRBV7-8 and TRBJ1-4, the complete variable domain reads GAGVSQSPRYKVAKRGQDVALRCDPISGHVSLFWYQQALGQGPEFLTYFQNEAQLDKSGLPSDRFFAERPEGSVSTLKIQRTQQEDSAVYLCATSFRGKSNEKLFFGSGTQLSVL.

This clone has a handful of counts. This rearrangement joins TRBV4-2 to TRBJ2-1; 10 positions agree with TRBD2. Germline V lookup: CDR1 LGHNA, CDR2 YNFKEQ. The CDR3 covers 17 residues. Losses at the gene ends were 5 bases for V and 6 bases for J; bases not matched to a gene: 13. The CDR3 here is CASSVRLRSGGANEQFF. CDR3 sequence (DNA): TGTGCCAGCAGCGTTCGACTGCGAAGCGGGGGGGCCAATGAGCAGTTCTTC.

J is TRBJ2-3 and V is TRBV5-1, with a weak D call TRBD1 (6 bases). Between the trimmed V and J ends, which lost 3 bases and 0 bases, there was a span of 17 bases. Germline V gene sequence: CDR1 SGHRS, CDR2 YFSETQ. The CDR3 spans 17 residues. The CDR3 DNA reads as TGCGCCAGCAGCTACTCTCGACAGGCACCTAGCACAGATACGCAGTATTTT. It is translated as CASSYSRQAPSTDTQYF.

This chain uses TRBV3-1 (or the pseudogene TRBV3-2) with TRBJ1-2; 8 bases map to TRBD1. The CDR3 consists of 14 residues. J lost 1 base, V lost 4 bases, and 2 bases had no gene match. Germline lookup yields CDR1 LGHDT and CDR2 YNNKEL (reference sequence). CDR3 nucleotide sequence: TGTGCCAGCAGCCGGGACAGGAGTAACTATGGCTACACCTTC. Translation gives CASSRDRSNYGYTF.

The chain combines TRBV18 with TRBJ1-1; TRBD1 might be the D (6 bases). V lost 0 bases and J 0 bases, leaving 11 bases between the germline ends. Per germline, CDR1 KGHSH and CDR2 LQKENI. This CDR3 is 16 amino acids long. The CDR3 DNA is TGTGCCAGCTCACCACCGACAGGAGGTATGAACACTGAAGCTTTCTTT. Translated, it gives CASSPPTGGMNTEAFF.

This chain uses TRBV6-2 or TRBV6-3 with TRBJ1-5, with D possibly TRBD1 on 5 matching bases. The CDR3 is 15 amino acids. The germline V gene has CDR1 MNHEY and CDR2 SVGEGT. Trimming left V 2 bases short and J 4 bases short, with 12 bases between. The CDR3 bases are TGTGCCAGCAGTTACGGGGGGACGGCGAATCAGCCCCAGCATTTT. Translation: CASSYGGTANQPQHF.

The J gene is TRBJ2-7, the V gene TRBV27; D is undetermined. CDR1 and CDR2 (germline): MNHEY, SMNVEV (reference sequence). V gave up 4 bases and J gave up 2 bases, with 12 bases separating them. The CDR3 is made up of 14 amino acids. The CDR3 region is CASSYLAEAYEQYF. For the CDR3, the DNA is TGTGCCAGCAGTTATTTAGCTGAAGCCTACGAGCAGTACTTC.

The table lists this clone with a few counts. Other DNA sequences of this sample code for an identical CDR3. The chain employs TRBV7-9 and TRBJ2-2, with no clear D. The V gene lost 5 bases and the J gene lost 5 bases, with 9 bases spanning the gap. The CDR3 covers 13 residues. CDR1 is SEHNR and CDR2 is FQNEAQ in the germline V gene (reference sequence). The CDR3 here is CASSPNWTGELFF. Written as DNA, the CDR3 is TGTGCCAGCAGCCCCAATTGGACCGGGGAGCTGTTTTTT.

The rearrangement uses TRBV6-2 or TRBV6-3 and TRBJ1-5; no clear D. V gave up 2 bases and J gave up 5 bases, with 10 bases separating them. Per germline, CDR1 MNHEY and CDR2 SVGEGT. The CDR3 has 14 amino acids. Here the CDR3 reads CASSYDMGYQPQHF. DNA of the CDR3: TGTGCCAGCAGTTACGATATGGGCTATCAGCCCCAGCATTTT.